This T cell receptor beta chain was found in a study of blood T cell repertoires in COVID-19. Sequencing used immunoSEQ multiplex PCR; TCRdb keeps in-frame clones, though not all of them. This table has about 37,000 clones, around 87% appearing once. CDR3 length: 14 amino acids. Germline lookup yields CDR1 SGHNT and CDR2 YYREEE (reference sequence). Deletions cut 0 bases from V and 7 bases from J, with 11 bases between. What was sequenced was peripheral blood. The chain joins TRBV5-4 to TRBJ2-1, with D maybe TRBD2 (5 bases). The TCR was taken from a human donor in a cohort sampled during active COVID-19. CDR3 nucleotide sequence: TGTGCCAGCAGCTTGGTAACCGGGAAAAATGAGCAGTTCTTC. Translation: CASSLVTGKNEQFF.